These 26 T cell receptor beta chains originate from one sample sequenced in a study of technical replicates of blood from a handful of donors. Data came from immunoSEQ multiplex PCR; TCRdb stores just in-frame clones and leaves some out. The sample shows 80,000 or so clones, around four fifths of them seen only once. What was sequenced was PBMCs. The receptor source for this set is a human donor in good health. Some clones in this sample may be carry-over from other donors' samples.

The genes are TRBV5-4 and TRBJ2-7, with 9 bases identical to TRBD2. The CDR3 is 16 amino acids. J lost 0 bases, V lost 0 bases, and 4 bases had no gene match. Germline CDR1 is SGHNT and CDR2 is YYREEE (reference sequence). CDR3 coding DNA: TGTGCCAGCAGCTTGGGTGGCGGGGGGGCCTCCTACGAGCAGTACTTC. Translating gives CASSLGGGGASYEQYF.

Only one count was recorded for this clone. CDR3: CAINSGGSGIQYF. The CDR3 DNA sequence: TGTGCCATCAACAGCGGGGGGAGTGGGATTCAGTACTTC. The chain is built from TRBV10-3 and TRBJ2-4; TRBD2 aligns across 9 bases. This CDR3 contains 13 residues. After removal of 7 bases from V and 10 bases from J, the junction contained 8 bases not matched to a gene. The germline V gene encodes CDR1 ENHRY and CDR2 SYGVKD.

CDR3 in DNA: TGTGCCAGCACGGCACAGGGGGCGCCCTACAATGAGCAGTTCTTC. Translated, it gives CASTAQGAPYNEQFF. J is TRBJ2-1 and V is TRBV6-6; TRBD1 matches 9 bases. Germline CDR1 is MNHNY and CDR2 is SVGAGI (reference sequence). Trimming at V came to 7 bases and at J to 2 bases, leaving 6 bases not matched to a gene. This CDR3 region has 15 residues.

The chain uses TRBV5-1 and TRBJ1-1; 8 bases fit TRBD1. The CDR3 contains 16 residues. Germline CDR1 reads SGHRS; CDR2 reads YFSETQ. V lost 0 bases and J lost 1; bases outside the gene matches: 5. CDR3 residues: CASSLDPGTGNTEAFF. CDR3 DNA: TGCGCCAGCAGCTTGGACCCCGGGACAGGGAACACTGAAGCTTTCTTT.

This sequence joins TRBV5-5 and TRBJ1-3; 7 bases line up with TRBD1. Germline V gene data show CDR1 as SGHKS and CDR2 as YYEKEE (reference sequence). V was clipped by 2 bases and J by 2 bases; unmatched bases: 13. This CDR3 contains 18 residues. The CDR3: CASSLRYSSTGTGNTIYF. The CDR3 DNA reads TGTGCCAGCAGCTTACGGTATAGCTCGACAGGGACTGGAAACACCATATATTTT.

CDR3 coding DNA: TGTGCCAGCAGCTCGGGGACTAGCGGGGGGGCAGGTGAGCAGTTCTTC. Translating it yields CASSSGTSGGAGEQFF. The genes are TRBV7-2 and TRBJ2-1, with 16 bases that match TRBD2. V was pared by 4 bases and J by 9 bases, with 6 bases of the junction left unmatched. This CDR3 is built from 16 residues. Germline loops: CDR1 SGHTA, CDR2 FQGNSA.

There are a few counts of this clone. The chain couples TRBV4-3 to TRBJ2-7, with 8 bases lining up with TRBD1. The CDR3 length is 13 residues. In germline, CDR1 is LGHNA, CDR2 YSLEER. With 0 bases clipped from V and 9 bases from J, the junction kept 4 bases outside the gene matches. The CDR3 DNA follows: TGCGCCAGCAGCCAAGAATCGGGACAGGCGCAGTACTTC. Residues: CASSQESGQAQYF.

Written as DNA, the CDR3 is TGTGCCAGCTCACCAAACATTGGGAGGGGTGTGGGAACTGAAGCTTTCTTT. It yields the protein CASSPNIGRGVGTEAFF. The chain uses TRBV18 and TRBJ1-1; D is perhaps TRBD1 (5 bases). The CDR3 is made up of 17 amino acids. Germline CDR1 reads KGHSH; CDR2 reads LQKENI. Trimming cost V 2 bases and J 5 bases, with 21 bases left between them. The variable domain in full, with the rest retrieved from reference TRBV18 and TRBJ1-1, is NAGVMQNPRHLVRRRGQEARLRCSPMKGHSHVYWYRQLPEEGLKFMVYLQKENIIDESGMPKERFSAEFPKEGPSILRIQQVVRGDSAAYFCASSPNIGRGVGTEAFFGQGTRLTVV.

The chain is built from TRBV4-1 and TRBJ2-2, with 16 bases aligning to TRBD2. The CDR3 runs 19 residues. From germline, CDR1 is MGHRA and CDR2 YSYEKL. Trimming cost V 1 base and J 6 bases; bases outside gene matches: 8. The CDR3 region has the DNA TGCGCCAGCAGCCAAGGAGGGGGACTAGCGGGAGGGCCGGCCGGGGAGCTGTTTTTT. This codes for CASSQGGGLAGGPAGELFF.

In this sample, this clone turned up a few times. This chain's CDR3 is CSAQNRGTGELFF. The CDR3 DNA sequence: TGCAGCGCACAAAACAGGGGTACCGGGGAGCTGTTTTTT. J is TRBJ2-2 and V is TRBV29-1, with TRBD1 matching 7 bases. The germline gives CDR1 SQVTM, CDR2 ANQGSEA. J was trimmed by 5 bases and V by 7 bases; bases with no gene match: 7. This CDR3 region has 13 residues.

The chain carries TRBV28 and TRBJ2-3, with D maybe TRBD1 (6 bases). The CDR3 length is 14 residues. Germline V gives CDR1 MDHEN, CDR2 SYDVKM. V lost 3 bases, J lost 5 bases, and 12 bases lay in between. The DNA for the CDR3 is TGTGCCAGCAGTTTGGCAGGGGAGAAAGATACGCAGTATTTT. This gives the protein CASSLAGEKDTQYF.

The chain uses TRBV19 and TRBJ1-2, with TRBD1 matching 10 bases. Germline V gene sequence: CDR1 LNHDA, CDR2 SQIVND (reference sequence). The CDR3 runs 15 residues. The V gene end was trimmed by 3 bases and the J gene end by 10 bases; junction bases not matched to a gene: 11. CDR3: CASSILGGQGTHYTF. Written as DNA, the CDR3 is TGTGCCAGTAGTATTCTCGGGGGACAGGGGACCCACTACACCTTC.

The CDR3 here is CATALLASTDTQYF. The CDR3 DNA reads as TGTGCCACCGCTCTTCTGGCTAGCACAGATACGCAGTATTTT. The J gene is TRBJ2-3, the V gene TRBV6-1; D is unresolved. Looked up from germline, CDR1 is MNHNS and CDR2 is SASEGT. CDR3 length: 14 amino acids. The ends were cut back, 10 bases at V and 0 bases at J, with 14 bases in the middle.

This clone was found a few times. The chain joins TRBV7-2 to TRBJ1-2; 8 bases are a match to TRBD1. The ends lost 5 bases at V and 5 bases at J; junction bases unmatched: 10. Germline CDR1 reads SGHTA; CDR2 reads FQGNSA. There are 15 residues in the CDR3. The CDR3: CASSASSDRAYGYTF. The CDR3 DNA reads as TGTGCCAGCAGCGCGTCCTCGGACAGGGCGTATGGCTACACCTTC.

V usage is TRBV29-1 and J usage is TRBJ2-7; 14 bases fit TRBD2. After removal of 6 bases from V and 4 bases from J, the junction contained 5 bases not matched to a gene. Germline CDR1 SQVTM, CDR2 ANQGSEA. The CDR3 spans 14 residues. This CDR3 is CSVSGLAGGYEQYF. DNA for the CDR3: TGCAGCGTGTCTGGACTAGCGGGAGGATACGAGCAGTACTTC.

This sequence joins TRBV5-4 and TRBJ2-4; D gene ambiguous. The V gene lost 0 bases and the J gene lost 5 bases, with 12 bases spanning the gap. Germline V gene lookup returns CDR1 SGHNT and CDR2 YYREEE (reference sequence). CDR3 length equals 15 residues. As DNA, the CDR3 is TGTGCCAGCAGCTTGGCCAGTCCCCCAGAAAACATTCAGTACTTC. Amino acid sequence: CASSLASPPENIQYF.

V usage is TRBV7-6 and J usage is TRBJ1-5, with a tentative D call TRBD1 (5 bases). The CDR3 extends over 18 amino acids. Trimming took 5 bases from V and 0 from J, leaving 20 bases between them. Germline V gene sequence: CDR1 SGHVS, CDR2 FNYEAQ. CDR3 in amino acids: CASSRGAAIPYSNQPQHF. The DNA of the CDR3 is TGTGCCAGCAGCCGTGGGGCCGCCATCCCTTATAGCAATCAGCCCCAGCATTTT. The whole variable domain, remainder taken from reference TRBV7-6 and TRBJ1-5, is GAGVSQSPRYKVTKRGQDVALRCDPISGHVSLYWYRQALGQGPEFLTYFNYEAQQDKSGLPNDRFSAERPEGSISTLTIQRTEQRDSAMYRCASSRGAAIPYSNQPQHFGDGTRLSIL.

The V gene is TRBV4-3, the J gene TRBJ2-7; the match to TRBD2 covers 7 bases. CDR1 is LGHNA, CDR2 YSLEER, per germline. With V trimmed by 4 bases and J by 1 base, 1 base remained unmatched. The CDR3 length is 13 residues. The chain's CDR3 is CASSRGLSYEQYF. The CDR3 bases are TGCGCCAGCAGCCGGGGACTATCCTACGAGCAGTACTTC.

The rearrangement uses TRBV5-1 and TRBJ1-2; 8 nucleotides match TRBD1. V lost 0 bases, J lost 4 bases, and 11 bases stayed unmatched. The CDR3 contains 17 residues. The germline V gene has CDR1 SGHRS and CDR2 YFSETQ. The DNA of the CDR3 is TGCGCCAGCAGCTTGGCCCAATGGACAGGGTATTCCTATGGCTACACCTTC. As protein: CASSLAQWTGYSYGYTF.

This chain uses TRBV29-1 with TRBJ1-2; D may be TRBD1 (5 bases). The V and J ends lost 3 bases and 0 bases respectively, with 8 bases between them. Germline V CDR1 and CDR2: SQVTM, ANQGSEA. This CDR3 has 13 residues. CDR3 DNA: TGCAGCGTTGACAGGGCCACTAACTATGGCTACACCTTC. Amino acid sequence: CSVDRATNYGYTF.

J is TRBJ2-6 and V is TRBV4-1, with 10 bases aligning to TRBD1. The CDR3 is made up of 18 amino acids. CDR1 and CDR2 from the germline V gene are MGHRA and YSYEKL. J was trimmed by 3 bases and V by 2 bases; bases with no gene match: 7. The CDR3 bases are TGCGCCAGCAGCCAACTCGGACAGGGGGTCTATGGGGCCAACGTCCTGACTTTC. Amino acids: CASSQLGQGVYGANVLTF.

The CDR3 region has the DNA TGCAGTGGCCTAGCAGCCTACGAGCAGTACTTC. Translating gives CSGLAAYEQYF. The gene calls are TRBV20-1 and TRBJ2-7, with a tentative D call TRBD2 (5 bases). Deletions cut 7 bases from V and 2 bases from J, with 9 bases between. Germline-derived CDR1 and CDR2 are DFQATT and SNEGSKA (reference sequence). This CDR3 region has 11 residues.

The J gene is TRBJ1-2, the V gene TRBV27; D perhaps matches TRBD1 (6 bases). Germline V lookup: CDR1 MNHEY, CDR2 SMNVEV (reference sequence). The CDR3 consists of 13 residues. Between the trimmed V and J ends, which lost 6 bases and 4 bases, there was a span of 12 bases. CDR3 nucleotide sequence: TGTGCCAGCAGACAGGGTGGGAGCTATGGCTACACCTTC. It yields the protein CASRQGGSYGYTF.

This chain joins TRBV2 and TRBJ1-5; 8 nucleotides align to TRBD1. V lost 6 bases and J lost 6; bases outside the gene matches: 10. Germline V CDR1 and CDR2: SNHLY, FYNNEI. The length of the CDR3 is 15 residues. Here the CDR3 reads CASSADRGSVQPQHF. CDR3 DNA: TGTGCCAGCAGCGCAGACAGGGGATCGGTTCAGCCCCAGCATTTT.

This clone was detected a few times. The rearrangement joins TRBV7-2 to TRBJ1-2; 8 nucleotides align to TRBD1. This CDR3 has 13 residues. Germline-derived CDR1 and CDR2 are SGHTA and FQGNSA. The junction had 6 bases not matched to a gene; V was cut back by 5 bases and J by 7 bases. CDR3 nucleotide sequence: TGTGCCAGCAGCCGGGACAGGTTCGTTGGCTACACCTTC. It encodes CASSRDRFVGYTF.

This clone was observed many times. The rearrangement joins TRBV30 to TRBJ1-2; 7 positions match TRBD1. Losses at the gene ends were 3 bases for V and 4 bases for J; bases not matched to a gene: 8. Germline V gene sequence: CDR1 GTSNPN, CDR2 SVGIG (reference sequence). There are 14 residues in the CDR3. CDR3 loop: CAWSIIQGTYGYTF. CDR3 bases: TGTGCCTGGAGCATTATACAGGGGACCTATGGCTACACCTTC. The complete variable domain, with remaining parts taken from reference TRBV30 and TRBJ1-2, reads SQTIHQWPATLVQPVGSPLSLECTVEGTSNPNLYWYRQAAGRGLQLLFYSVGIGQISSEVPQNLSASRPQDRQFILSSKKLLLSDSGFYLCAWSIIQGTYGYTFGSGTRLTVV.